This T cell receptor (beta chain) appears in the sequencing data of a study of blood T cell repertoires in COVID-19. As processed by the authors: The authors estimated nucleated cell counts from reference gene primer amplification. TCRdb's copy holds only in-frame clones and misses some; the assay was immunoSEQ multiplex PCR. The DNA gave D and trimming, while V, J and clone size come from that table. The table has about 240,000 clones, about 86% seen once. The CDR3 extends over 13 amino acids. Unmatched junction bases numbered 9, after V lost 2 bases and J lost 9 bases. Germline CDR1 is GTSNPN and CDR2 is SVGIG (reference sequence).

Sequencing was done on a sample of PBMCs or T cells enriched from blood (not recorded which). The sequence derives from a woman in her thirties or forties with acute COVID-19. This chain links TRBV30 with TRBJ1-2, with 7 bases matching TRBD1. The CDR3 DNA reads TGTGCCTGGAGTAGTAGCCAGGGGGAGAGCTACACCTTC. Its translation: CAWSSSQGESYTF.